The sequence of this T cell receptor beta chain was determined in a study of blood T cells in healthy people across ages. Study conclusions and caveats: Diversity was estimated from one million T cells, and these estimates were considered underestimates.

Primers used in a second PCR of roughly 6 to 11 cycles were a sample-barcoded 5' primer and a J-beta primer mix. Every cDNA molecule carried a tag from a template-switch adaptor bearing 12 random nucleotides. From the 5' RACE reads, TCRdb called clonotypes with MiXCR, one entry per CDR3 protein. Here the sample spans hundreds of thousands of distinct CDR3 sequences, 58% being singletons. Note on this clonotype: Its antigen is undetermined.

Trimming removed 3 bases from V and 7 bases from J, with 16 bases in between. Germline V gives CDR1 DFQATT, CDR2 SNEGSKA (reference sequence). The CDR3 length is 14 residues. The chain recombines TRBV20-1 with TRBJ2-1; D gene uncertain. This TCR was recovered from a man aged 30 to 39 in good health. Sequences were obtained from blood. The chain's CDR3 is CSASRPPAGNEQFF. The CDR3, as DNA: TGCAGTGCTAGTAGACCCCCAGCCGGGAATGAGCAGTTCTTC.